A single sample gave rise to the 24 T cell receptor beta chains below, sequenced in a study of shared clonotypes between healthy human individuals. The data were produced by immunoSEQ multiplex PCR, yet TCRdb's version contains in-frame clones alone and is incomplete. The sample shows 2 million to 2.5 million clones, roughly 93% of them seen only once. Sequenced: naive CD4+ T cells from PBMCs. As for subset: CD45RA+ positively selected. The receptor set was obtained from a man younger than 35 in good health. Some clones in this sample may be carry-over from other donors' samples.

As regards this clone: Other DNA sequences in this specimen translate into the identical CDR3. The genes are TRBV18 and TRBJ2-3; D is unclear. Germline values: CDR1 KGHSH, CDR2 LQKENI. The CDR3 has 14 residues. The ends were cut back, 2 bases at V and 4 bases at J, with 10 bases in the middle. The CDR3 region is CASSPGPGADTQYF. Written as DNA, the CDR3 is TGTGCCAGCTCACCAGGGCCAGGCGCAGATACGCAGTATTTT.

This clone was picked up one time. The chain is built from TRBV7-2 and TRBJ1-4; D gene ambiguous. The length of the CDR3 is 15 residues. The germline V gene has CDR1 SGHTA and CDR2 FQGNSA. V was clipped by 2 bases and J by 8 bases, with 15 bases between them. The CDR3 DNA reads TGTGCCAGCAGCTTATATGCATTCGCGGGGGAAAAACTGTTTTTT. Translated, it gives CASSLYAFAGEKLFF.

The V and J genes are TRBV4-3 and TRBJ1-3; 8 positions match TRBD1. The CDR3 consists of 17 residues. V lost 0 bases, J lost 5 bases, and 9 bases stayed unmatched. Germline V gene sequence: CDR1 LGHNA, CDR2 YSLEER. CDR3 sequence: CASSQEAVAGGRNTIYF. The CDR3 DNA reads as TGCGCCAGCAGCCAAGAAGCGGTGGCAGGGGGCCGAAACACCATATATTTT.

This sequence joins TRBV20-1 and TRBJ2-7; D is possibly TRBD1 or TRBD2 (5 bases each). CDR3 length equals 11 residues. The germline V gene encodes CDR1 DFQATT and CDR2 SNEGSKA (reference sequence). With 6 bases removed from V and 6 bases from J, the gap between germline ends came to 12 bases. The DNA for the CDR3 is TGCAGTGCACTGGGACCGGTCGAGCAGTACTTC. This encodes CSALGPVEQYF.

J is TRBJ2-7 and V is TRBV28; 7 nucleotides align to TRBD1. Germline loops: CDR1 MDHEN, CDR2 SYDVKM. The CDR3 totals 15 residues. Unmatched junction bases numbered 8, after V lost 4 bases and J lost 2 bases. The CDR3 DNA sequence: TGTGCCAGCAGTTCACAGGGGAGTAGGGCCTACGAGCAGTACTTC. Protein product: CASSSQGSRAYEQYF.

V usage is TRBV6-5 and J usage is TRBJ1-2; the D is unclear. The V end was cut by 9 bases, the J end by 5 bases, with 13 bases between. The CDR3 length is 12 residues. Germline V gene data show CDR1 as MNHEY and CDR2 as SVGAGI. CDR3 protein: CARNINGYGYTF. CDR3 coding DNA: TGTGCCAGAAACATTAATGGATATGGCTACACCTTC.

The CDR3 here is CASSFQPTGTSGGPQYF. CDR3 bases: TGTGCCAGCAGCTTTCAACCGACCGGGACTAGCGGGGGCCCCCAGTACTTC. This chain connects TRBV5-8 to TRBJ2-5; 14 bases are a match to TRBD2. Looked up from germline, CDR1 is SGHTS and CDR2 is YDEGEE. J was trimmed by 9 bases and V by 2 bases; bases with no gene match: 12. The CDR3 is made up of 17 amino acids.

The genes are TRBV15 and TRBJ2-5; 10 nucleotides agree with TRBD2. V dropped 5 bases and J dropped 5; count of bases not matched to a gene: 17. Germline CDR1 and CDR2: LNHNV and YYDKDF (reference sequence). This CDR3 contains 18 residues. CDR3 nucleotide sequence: TGTGCCACCAGCCCCAGACCCCCTTCTAGCGGGAGTAAGGAGACCCAGTACTTC. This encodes CATSPRPPSSGSKETQYF. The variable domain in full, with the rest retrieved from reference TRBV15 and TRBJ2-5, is DAMVIQNPRYQVTQFGKPVTLSCSQTLNHNVMYWYQQKSSQAPKLLFHYYDKDFNNEADTPDNFQSRRPNTSFCFLDIRSPGLGDTAMYLCATSPRPPSSGSKETQYFGPGTRLLVL.

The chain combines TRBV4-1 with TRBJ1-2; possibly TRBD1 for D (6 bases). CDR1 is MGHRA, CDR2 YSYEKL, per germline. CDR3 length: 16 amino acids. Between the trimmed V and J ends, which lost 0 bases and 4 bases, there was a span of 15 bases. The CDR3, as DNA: TGCGCCAGCAGCCAAGATGGTAGGTCACAGGGCTATGGCTACACCTTC. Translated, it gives CASSQDGRSQGYGYTF.

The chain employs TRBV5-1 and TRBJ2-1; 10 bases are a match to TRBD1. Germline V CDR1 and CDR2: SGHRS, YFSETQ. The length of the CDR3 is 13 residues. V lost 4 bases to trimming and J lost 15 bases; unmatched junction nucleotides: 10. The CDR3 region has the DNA TGCGCCAGCAGCCCAATGGGACAGGGGAATACGTTCTTC. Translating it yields CASSPMGQGNTFF. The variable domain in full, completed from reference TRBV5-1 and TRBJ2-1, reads KAGVTQTPRYLIKTRGQQVTLSCSPISGHRSVSWYQQTPGQGLQFLFEYFSETQRNKGNFPGRFSGRQFSNSRSEMNVSTLELGDSALYLCASSPMGQGNTFFGPGTRLTVL.

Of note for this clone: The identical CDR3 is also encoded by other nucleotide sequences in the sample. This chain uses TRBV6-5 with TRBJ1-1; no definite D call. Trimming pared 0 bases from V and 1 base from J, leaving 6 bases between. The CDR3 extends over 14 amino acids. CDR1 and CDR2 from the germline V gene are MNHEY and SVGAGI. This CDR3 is CASSYSIRNTEAFF. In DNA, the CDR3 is TGTGCCAGCAGTTACTCGATCAGGAACACTGAAGCTTTCTTT.

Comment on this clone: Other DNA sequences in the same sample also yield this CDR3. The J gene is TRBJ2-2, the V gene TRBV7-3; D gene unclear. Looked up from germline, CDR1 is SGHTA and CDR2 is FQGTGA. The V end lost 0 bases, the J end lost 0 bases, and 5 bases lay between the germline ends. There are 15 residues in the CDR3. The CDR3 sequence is CASSLTGSNTGELFF. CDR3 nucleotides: TGTGCCAGCAGCTTAACAGGGTCGAACACCGGGGAGCTGTTTTTT.

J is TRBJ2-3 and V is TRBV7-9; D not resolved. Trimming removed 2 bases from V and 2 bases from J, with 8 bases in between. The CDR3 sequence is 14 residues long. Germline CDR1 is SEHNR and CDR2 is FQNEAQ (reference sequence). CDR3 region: CASSLSVTTDTQYF. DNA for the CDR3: TGTGCCAGCAGCTTATCGGTAACCACAGATACGCAGTATTTT. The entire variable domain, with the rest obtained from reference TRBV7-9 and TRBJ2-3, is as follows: DTGVSQNPRHKITKRGQNVTFRCDPISEHNRLYWYRQTLGQGPEFLTYFQNEAQLEKSRLLSDRFSAERPKGSFSTLEIQRTEQGDSAMYLCASSLSVTTDTQYFGPGTRLTVL.

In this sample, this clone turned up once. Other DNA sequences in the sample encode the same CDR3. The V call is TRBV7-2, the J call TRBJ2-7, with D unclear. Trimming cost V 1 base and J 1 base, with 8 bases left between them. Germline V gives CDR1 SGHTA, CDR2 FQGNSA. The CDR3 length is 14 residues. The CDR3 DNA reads TGTGCCAGCAGCTTAGGGGCTGGATCCTACGAGCAGTACTTC. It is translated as CASSLGAGSYEQYF.

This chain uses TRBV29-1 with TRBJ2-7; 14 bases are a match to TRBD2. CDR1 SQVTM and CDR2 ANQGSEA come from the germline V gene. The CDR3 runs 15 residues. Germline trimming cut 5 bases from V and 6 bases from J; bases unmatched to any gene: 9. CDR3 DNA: TGCAGCGTTTCTAAAGGGACTAGCGGGAGCGCCGAGCAGTACTTC. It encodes CSVSKGTSGSAEQYF.

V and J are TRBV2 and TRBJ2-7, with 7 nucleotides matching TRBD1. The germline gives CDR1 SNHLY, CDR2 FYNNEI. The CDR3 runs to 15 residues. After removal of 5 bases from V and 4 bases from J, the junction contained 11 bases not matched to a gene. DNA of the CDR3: TGTGCCAGCAGTCCAGACAGGGCCCGGCCTTACGAGCAGTACTTC. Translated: CASSPDRARPYEQYF.

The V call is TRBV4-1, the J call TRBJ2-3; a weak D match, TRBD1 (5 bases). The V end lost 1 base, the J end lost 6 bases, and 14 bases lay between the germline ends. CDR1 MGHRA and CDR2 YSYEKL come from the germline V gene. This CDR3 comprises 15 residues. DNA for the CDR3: TGCGCCAGCAGCCAAGTGGGGCGGTTTTGGGATACGCAGTATTTT. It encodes CASSQVGRFWDTQYF.

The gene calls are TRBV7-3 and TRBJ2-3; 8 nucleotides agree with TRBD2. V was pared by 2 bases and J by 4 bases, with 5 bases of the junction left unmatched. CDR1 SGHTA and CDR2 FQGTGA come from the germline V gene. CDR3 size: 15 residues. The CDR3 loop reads CASSLGGRPSDTQYF. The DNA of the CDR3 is TGTGCCAGCAGCTTAGGCGGGAGGCCCTCAGATACGCAGTATTTT.

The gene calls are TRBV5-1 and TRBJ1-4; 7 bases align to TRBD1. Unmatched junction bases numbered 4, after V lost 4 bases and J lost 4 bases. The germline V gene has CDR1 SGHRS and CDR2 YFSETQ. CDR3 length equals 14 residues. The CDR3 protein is CASSEGAVNEKLFF. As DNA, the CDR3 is TGCGCCAGCAGCGAGGGGGCGGTTAATGAAAAACTGTTTTTT.

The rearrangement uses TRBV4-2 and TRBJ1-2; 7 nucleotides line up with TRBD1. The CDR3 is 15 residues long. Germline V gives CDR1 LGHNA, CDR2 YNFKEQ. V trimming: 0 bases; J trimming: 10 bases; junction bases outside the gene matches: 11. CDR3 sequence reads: CASSQEYGQAMYYTF. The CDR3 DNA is TGTGCCAGCAGCCAAGAGTATGGACAGGCAATGTACTACACCTTC.

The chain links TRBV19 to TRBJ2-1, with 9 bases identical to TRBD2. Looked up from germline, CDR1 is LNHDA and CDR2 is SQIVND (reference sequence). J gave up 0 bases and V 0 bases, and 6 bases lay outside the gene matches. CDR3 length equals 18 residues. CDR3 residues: CASSIDLYSGSSYNEQFF. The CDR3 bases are TGTGCCAGTAGTATAGACCTATATAGCGGGAGCTCCTACAATGAGCAGTTCTTC.

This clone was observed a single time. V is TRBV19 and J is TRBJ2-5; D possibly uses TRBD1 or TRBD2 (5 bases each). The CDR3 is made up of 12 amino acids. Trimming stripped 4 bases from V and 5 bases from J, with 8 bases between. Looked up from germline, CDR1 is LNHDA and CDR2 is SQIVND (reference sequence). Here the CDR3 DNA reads TGTGCCAGTAGTAGGGGGACGGAGACCCAGTACTTC. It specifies CASSRGTETQYF.

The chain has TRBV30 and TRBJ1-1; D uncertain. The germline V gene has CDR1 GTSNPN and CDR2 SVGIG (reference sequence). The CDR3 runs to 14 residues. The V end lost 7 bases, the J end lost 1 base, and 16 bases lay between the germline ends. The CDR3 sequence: CAYAHWGSNTEAFF. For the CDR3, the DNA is TGTGCCTACGCCCATTGGGGATCGAACACTGAAGCTTTCTTT. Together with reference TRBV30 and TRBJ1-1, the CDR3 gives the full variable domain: SQTIHQWPATLVQPVGSPLSLECTVEGTSNPNLYWYRQAAGRGLQLLFYSVGIGQISSEVPQNLSASRPQDRQFILSSKKLLLSDSGFYLCAYAHWGSNTEAFFGQGTRLTVV.

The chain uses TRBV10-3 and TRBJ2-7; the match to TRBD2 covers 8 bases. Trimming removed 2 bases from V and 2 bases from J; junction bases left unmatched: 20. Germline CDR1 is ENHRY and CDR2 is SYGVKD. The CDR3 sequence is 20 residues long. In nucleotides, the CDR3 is TGTGCCATCAGTGAGGAGGCGGGAGGCCTCACCGGGACAACTCCCTACGAGCAGTACTTC. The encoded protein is CAISEEAGGLTGTTPYEQYF.